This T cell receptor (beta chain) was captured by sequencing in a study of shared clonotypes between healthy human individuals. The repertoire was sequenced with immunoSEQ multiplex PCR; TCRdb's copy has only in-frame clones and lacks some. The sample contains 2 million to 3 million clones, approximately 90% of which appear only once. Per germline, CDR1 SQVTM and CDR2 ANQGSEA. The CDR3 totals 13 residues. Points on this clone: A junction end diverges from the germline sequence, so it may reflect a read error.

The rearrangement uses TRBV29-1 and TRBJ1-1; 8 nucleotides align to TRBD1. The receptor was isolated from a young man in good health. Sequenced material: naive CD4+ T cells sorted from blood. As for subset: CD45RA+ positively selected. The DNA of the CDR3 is TGCAGCGTCGAAGGACAGGGTCTCACTGAAGCTTTCTTT. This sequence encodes CSVEGQGLTEAFF.